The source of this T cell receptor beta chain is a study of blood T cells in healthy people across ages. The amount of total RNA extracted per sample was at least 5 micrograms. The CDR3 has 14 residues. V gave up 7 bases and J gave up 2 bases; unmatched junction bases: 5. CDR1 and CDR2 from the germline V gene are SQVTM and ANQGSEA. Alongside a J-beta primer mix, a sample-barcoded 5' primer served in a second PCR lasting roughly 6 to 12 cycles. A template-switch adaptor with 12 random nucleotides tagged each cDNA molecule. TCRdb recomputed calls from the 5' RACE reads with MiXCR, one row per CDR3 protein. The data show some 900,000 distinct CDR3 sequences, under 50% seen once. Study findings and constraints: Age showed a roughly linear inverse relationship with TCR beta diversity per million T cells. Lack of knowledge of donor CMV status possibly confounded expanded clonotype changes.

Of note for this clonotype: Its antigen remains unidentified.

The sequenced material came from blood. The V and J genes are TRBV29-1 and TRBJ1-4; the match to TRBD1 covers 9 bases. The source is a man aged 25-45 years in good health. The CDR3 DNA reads TGCAGCGGGACAACAGGGGGCACTAATGAAAAACTGTTTTTT. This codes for CSGTTGGTNEKLFF.